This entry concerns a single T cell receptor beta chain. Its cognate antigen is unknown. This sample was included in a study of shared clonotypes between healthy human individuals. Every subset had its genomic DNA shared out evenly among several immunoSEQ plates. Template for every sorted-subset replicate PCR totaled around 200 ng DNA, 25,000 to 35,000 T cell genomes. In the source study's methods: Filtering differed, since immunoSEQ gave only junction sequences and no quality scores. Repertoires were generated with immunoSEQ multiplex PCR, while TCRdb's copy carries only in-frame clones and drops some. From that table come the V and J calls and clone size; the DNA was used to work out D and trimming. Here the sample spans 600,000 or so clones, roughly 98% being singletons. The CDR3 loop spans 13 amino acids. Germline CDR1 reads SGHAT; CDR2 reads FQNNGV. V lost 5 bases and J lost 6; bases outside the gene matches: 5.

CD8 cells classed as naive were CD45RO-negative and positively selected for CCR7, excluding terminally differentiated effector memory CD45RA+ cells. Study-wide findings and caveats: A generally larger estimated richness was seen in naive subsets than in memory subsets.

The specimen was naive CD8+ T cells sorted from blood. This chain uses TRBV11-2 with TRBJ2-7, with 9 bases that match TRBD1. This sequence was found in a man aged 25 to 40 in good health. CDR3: CASSLYRGREQYF. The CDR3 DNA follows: TGTGCCAGCAGCCTTTACAGGGGGCGCGAGCAGTACTTC.